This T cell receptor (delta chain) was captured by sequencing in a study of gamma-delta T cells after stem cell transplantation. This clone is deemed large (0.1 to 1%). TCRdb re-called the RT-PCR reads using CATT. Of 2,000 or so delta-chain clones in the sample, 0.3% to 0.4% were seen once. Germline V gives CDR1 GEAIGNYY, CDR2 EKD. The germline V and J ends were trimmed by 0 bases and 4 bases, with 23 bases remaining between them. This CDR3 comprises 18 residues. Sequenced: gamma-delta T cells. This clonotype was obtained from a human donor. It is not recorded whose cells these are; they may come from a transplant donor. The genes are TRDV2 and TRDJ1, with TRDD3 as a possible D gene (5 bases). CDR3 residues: CACDTLAMGTPTGDKLIF. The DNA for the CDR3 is TGTGCCTGTGACACCCTCGCGATGGGGACCCCGACCGGCGATAAACTCATCTTT.